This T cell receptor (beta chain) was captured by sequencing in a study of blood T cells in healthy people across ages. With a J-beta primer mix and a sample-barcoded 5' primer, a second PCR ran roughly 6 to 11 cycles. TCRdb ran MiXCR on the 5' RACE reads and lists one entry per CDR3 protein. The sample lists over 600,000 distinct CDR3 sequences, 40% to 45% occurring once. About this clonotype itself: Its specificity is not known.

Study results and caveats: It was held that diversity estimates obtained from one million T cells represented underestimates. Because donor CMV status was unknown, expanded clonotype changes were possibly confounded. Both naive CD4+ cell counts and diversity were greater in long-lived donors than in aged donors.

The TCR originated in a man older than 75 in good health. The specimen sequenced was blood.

CDR3 in DNA: TGTGCCACCAGTGATTCGGGGACAGTAGAGACCCAGTTCTTC. Translated: CATSDSGTVETQFF. This chain connects TRBV24-1 to TRBJ2-1; 7 bases fit TRBD1. Germline values: CDR1 KGHDR, CDR2 SFDVKD. CDR3 length: 14 amino acids. The junction had 10 bases not matched to a gene; V was cut back by 2 bases and J by 13 bases.